This T cell receptor beta chain was captured by sequencing in a study of T-cell reconstitution after alpha-beta-depleted transplantation in children. Germline CDR1 ENHRY, CDR2 SYGVKD. Trimming removed 6 bases from V and 3 bases from J; junction bases left unmatched: 10. The CDR3 consists of 16 residues. Unique molecular identifiers were incorporated into the prepared TCRbeta library. Each CDR3 protein gets one entry after TCRdb re-called the PCR reads with MiXCR. The sample includes 83,000 or so distinct CDR3 sequences, 7% to 10% of them seen just once. The receptor comes from a human donor who donated a stem cell graft to a child with congenital amegakaryocytic thrombocytopenia. This rearrangement joins TRBV10-3 to TRBJ2-1, with 8 positions matching TRBD1. The input for sequencing was PBMCs from the stem cell graft donor, taken from the stem cell graft. The CDR3 DNA reads TGTGCCATCAGACCGGACAGGGCTATGGACTACAATGAGCAGTTCTTC. Translated, it gives CAIRPDRAMDYNEQFF.